This entry features one T cell receptor (beta chain) sequence. In the authors' methods: The assay estimated nucleated cells by amplifying reference gene primers. Assay: immunoSEQ multiplex PCR; the TCRdb copy retains only in-frame clones and omits some. V and J calls and clone size are those listed in that table; D and trimming were worked out from the DNA. This sample yields roughly 160,000 clones, of which roughly 86% are seen a single time; 3% to 4.5% belongs to the top ten. This sample was included in a study of blood T cell repertoires in COVID-19. Study background: Sites in the United States, Italy and Spain provided acute and convalescent COVID-19 samples. In each case, the material was cDNA or gDNA derived from T cells, B-cell-depleted T cells, or PBMCs.

Deletions cut 4 bases from V and 0 bases from J, with 16 bases between. CDR1 SGHNT and CDR2 YYREEE come from the germline V gene (reference sequence). This CDR3 is 16 amino acids long. Sequenced sample: peripheral blood. The chain employs TRBV5-4 and TRBJ1-1; D not resolved. This sequence originates from a woman aged 55-69 years who had recovered from COVID-19. The CDR3 coding sequence is TGTGCCAGCAGCCCCAGTGGTGGCACAATGAACACTGAAGCTTTCTTT. It yields the protein CASSPSGGTMNTEAFF.